The TCR beta chain described here comes from a study of CD8 T cells in ankylosing spondylitis. This clonotype was recorded a few times. The antigen is undetermined. V was shortened by 0 bases and J by 0 bases, with 9 bases between the two germline ends. The CDR3 has 14 amino acids. Germline CDR1 reads GTSNPN; CDR2 reads SVGIG (reference sequence). General study findings and limits: Disease-linked clones reportedly concentrated significantly in matched ankylosing spondylitis synovial fluid.

Generation of TCR beta libraries employed quantitative 5'-RACE incorporating molecular barcodes. Using its own MiXCR run on the 5' RACE reads, TCRdb lists one record per CDR3 protein. Of about 340,000 distinct CDR3 sequences listed, approximately 20% were seen once; the top ten hold around 14%. This sequence joins TRBV30 and TRBJ2-7; D is uncertain. The receptor was isolated from a male donor with ankylosing spondylitis or in good health (not recorded which). The sequencing sample was made of blood, either unsorted or a sorted T cell fraction (not recorded which). The CDR3 here is CAWSVGRSSYEQYF. In DNA form, the CDR3 reads TGTGCCTGGAGTGTAGGAAGGAGCTCCTACGAGCAGTACTTC. Full variable domain (missing parts from reference TRBV30 and TRBJ2-7): SQTIHQWPATLVQPVGSPLSLECTVEGTSNPNLYWYRQAAGRGLQLLFYSVGIGQISSEVPQNLSASRPQDRQFILSSKKLLLSDSGFYLCAWSVGRSSYEQYFGPGTRLTVT.